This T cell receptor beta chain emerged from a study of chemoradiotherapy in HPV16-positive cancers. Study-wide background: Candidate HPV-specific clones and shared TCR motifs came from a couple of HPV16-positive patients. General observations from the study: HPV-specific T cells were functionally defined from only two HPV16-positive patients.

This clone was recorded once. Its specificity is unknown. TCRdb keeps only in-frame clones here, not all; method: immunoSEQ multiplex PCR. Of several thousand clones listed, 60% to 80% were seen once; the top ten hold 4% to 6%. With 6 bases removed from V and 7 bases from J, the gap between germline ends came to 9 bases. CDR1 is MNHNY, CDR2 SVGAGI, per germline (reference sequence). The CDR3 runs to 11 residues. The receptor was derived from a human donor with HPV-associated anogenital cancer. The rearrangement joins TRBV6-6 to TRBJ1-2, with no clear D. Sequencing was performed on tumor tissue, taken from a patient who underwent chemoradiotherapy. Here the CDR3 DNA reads TGTGCCAGCAGCTTAGACGCTGGCTACACCTTC. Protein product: CASSLDAGYTF.